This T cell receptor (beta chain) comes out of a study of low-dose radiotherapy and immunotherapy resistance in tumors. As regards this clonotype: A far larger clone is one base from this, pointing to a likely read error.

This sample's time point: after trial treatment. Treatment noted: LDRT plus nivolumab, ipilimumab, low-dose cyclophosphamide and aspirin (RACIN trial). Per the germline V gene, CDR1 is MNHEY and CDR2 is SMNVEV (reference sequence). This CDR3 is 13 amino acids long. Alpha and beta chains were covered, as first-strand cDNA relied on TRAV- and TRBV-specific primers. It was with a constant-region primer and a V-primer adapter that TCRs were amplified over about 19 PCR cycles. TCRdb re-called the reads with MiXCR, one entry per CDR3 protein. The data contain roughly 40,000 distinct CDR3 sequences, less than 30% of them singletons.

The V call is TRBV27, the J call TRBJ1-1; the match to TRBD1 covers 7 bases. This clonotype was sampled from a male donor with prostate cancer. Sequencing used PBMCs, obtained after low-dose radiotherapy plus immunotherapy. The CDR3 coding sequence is TGTGCCACCAATCAGGGGGGGAACAGTGAAGCTTTCTTT. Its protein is CATNQGGNSEAFF.